Detailed here is one T cell receptor beta chain. The assay was immunoSEQ multiplex PCR, and TCRdb's table has in-frame clones only and misses some. The sample carries roughly 290,000 clones, approximately 85% recorded once. Donors were grouped by their self-reported clinical history. The recovered donors of Cohort 3 showed two negative PCRs, clearance, or symptom resolution. This CDR3 contains 15 residues. J gave up 7 bases and V 7 bases, and 13 bases lay outside the gene matches. Germline V gene data show CDR1 as SNHLY and CDR2 as FYNNEI. These data originate in a study of blood T cell repertoires in COVID-19. In the study overall: Samples taken during acute and convalescent COVID-19 were collected in the United States, Italy and Spain.

Material for sequencing was PBMCs or T cells enriched from blood (not recorded which). V usage is TRBV2 and J usage is TRBJ2-1; 7 nucleotides line up with TRBD1. The source is a man under 40 who had recovered from COVID-19. CDR3: CASNTQGRGSNEQFF. The CDR3, as DNA: TGTGCCAGCAATACCCAGGGCAGGGGGAGTAATGAGCAGTTCTTC. The whole variable domain, remainder taken from reference TRBV2 and TRBJ2-1, is EPEVTQTPSHQVTQMGQEVILRCVPISNHLYFYWYRQILGQKVEFLVSFYNNEISEKSEIFDDQFSVERPDGSNFTLKIRSTKLEDSAMYFCASNTQGRGSNEQFFGPGTRLTVL.